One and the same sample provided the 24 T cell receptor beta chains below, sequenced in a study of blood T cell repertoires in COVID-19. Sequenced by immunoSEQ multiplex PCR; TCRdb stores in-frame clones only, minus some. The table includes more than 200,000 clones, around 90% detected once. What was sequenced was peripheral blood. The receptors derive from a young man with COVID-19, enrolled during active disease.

CDR3: CASSLGTGKETQYF. CDR3 in DNA: TGTGCCAGCAGCTTAGGGACAGGGAAAGAGACCCAGTACTTC. The V gene is TRBV7-9, the J gene TRBJ2-5; 8 bases match TRBD1. V trimming: 1 base; J trimming: 3 bases; junction bases outside the gene matches: 1. Germline assignment: CDR1 SEHNR and CDR2 FQNEAQ (reference sequence). The CDR3 runs 14 residues.

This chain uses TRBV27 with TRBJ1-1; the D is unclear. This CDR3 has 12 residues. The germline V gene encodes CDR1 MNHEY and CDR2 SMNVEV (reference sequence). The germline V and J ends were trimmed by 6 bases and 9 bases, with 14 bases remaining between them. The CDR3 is CASSSSGSQAFF. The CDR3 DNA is TGTGCCAGCAGCTCATCAGGTTCCCAAGCTTTCTTT.

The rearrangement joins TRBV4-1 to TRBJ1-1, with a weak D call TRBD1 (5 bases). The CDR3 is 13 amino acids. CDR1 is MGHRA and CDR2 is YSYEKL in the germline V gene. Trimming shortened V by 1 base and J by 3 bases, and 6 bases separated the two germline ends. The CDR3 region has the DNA TGCGCCAGCAGCCAAGGGGGCCACACTGAAGCTTTCTTT. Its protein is CASSQGGHTEAFF.

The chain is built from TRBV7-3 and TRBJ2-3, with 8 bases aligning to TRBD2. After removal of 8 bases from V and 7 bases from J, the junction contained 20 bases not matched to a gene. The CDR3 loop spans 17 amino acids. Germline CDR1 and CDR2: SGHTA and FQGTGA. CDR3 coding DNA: TGTGCCAGCGAAGGAGCGGGAGTTGGCACGGTGGGGAATACGCAGTATTTT. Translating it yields CASEGAGVGTVGNTQYF.

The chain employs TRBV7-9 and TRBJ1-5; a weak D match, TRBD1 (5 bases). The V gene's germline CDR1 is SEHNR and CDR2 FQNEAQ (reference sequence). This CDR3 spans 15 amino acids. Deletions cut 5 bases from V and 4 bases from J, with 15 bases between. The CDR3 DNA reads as TGTGCCAGCAGCACGGGACTCTTGGTGAATCAGCCCCAGCATTTT. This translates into CASSTGLLVNQPQHF.

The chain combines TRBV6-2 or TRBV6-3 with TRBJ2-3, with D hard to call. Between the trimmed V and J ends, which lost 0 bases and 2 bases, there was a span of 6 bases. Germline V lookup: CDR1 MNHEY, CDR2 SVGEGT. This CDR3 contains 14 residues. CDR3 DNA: TGTGCCAGCAGTTACTCACATCCCACAGATACGCAGTATTTT. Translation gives CASSYSHPTDTQYF.

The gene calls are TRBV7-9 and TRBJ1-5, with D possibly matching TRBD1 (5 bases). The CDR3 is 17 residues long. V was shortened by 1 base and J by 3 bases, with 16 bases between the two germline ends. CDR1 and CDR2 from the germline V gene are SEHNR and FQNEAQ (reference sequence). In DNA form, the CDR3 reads TGTGCCAGCAGCTTAGTAGGCGGGGGGAACTTCAATCAGCCCCAGCATTTT. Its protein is CASSLVGGGNFNQPQHF.

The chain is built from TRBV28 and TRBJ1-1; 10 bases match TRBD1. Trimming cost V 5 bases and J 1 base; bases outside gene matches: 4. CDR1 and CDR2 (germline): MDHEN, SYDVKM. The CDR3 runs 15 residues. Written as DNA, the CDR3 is TGTGCCAGCAGTCCGGGACAGGGGCGGAACACTGAAGCTTTCTTT. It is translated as CASSPGQGRNTEAFF.

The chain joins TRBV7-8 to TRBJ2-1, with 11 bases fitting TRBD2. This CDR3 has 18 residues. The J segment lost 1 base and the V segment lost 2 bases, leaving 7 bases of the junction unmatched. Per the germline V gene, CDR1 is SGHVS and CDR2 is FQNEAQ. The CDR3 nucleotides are TGTGCCAGCAGCTTACGGACTAGCGGGTCCTTATCCTACAATGAGCAGTTCTTC. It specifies CASSLRTSGSLSYNEQFF.

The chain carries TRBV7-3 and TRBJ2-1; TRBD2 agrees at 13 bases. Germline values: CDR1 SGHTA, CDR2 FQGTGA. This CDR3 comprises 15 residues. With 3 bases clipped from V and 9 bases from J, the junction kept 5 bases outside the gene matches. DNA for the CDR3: TGTGCCAGCAGCTTCGGACTAGCGGGAGTTGGTGAGCAGTTCTTC. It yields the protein CASSFGLAGVGEQFF.

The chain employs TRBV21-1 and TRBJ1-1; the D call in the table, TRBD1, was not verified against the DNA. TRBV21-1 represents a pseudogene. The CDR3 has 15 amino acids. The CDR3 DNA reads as TGTGCCAGCAGCCCCCGGGACAGACAGAACACTGAAGCTTTCTTT. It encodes CASSPRDRQNTEAFF.

CDR3 loop: CASSRRGEMYNEQFF. CDR3 sequence (DNA): TGTGCCAGCAGCCGCCGGGGAGAGATGTACAATGAGCAGTTCTTC. The J gene is TRBJ2-1, the V gene TRBV7-3; possible D gene TRBD2, 5 bases. V shed 5 bases and J shed 4 bases, with 15 bases lying between them. CDR3 length: 15 residues. Germline V gene lookup returns CDR1 SGHTA and CDR2 FQGTGA.

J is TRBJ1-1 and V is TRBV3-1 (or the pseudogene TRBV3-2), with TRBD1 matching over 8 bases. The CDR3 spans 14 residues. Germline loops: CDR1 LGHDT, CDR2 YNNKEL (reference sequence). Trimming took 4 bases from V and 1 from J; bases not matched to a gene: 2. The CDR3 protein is CASSPGQANTEAFF. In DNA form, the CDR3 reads TGTGCCAGCAGCCCGGGACAGGCGAACACTGAAGCTTTCTTT.

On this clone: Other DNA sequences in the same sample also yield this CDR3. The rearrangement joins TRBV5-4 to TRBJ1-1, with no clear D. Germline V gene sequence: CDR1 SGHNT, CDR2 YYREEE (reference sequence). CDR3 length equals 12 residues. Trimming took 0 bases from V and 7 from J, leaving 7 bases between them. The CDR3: CASSLEQIEAFF. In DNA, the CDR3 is TGTGCCAGCAGCTTGGAACAAATTGAAGCTTTCTTT.

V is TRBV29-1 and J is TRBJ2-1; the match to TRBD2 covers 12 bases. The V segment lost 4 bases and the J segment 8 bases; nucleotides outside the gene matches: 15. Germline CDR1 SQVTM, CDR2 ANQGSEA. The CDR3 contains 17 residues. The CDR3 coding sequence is TGCAGCGTTGGCCTCGCCGCCGCTAGCGGGGGGGCCCATGAGCAGTTCTTC. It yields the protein CSVGLAAASGGAHEQFF.

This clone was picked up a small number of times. The DNA of the CDR3 is TGTGCCGTATCAATGGAGGGACAGCATAATTCACCCCTCCACTTT. Its protein is CAVSMEGQHNSPLHF. This chain connects TRBV10-3 to TRBJ1-6, with 7 bases that match TRBD1. Per the germline V gene, CDR1 is ENHRY and CDR2 is SYGVKD. Losses at the gene ends were 11 bases for V and 5 bases for J; bases not matched to a gene: 12. CDR3 length equals 15 residues.

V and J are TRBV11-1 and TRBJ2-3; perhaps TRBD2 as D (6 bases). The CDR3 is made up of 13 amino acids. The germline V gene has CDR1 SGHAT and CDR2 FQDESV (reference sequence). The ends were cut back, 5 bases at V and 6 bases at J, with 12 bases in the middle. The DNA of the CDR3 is TGTGCCAGCAGCCCCCACCGGGGGGATACGCAGTATTTT. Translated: CASSPHRGDTQYF.

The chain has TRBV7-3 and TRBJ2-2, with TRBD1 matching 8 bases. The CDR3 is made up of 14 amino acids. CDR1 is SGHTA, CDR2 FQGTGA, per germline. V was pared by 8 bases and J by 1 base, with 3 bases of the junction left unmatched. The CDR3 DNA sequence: TGTGCCAGCTTAGGACAGGGGAACACCGGGGAGCTGTTTTTT. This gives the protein CASLGQGNTGELFF.

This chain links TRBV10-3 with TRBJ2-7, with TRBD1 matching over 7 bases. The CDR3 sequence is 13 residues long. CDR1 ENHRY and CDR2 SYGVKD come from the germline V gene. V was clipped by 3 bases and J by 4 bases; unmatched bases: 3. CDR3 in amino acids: CAISEGTDYEQYF. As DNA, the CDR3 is TGTGCCATCAGTGAAGGGACAGATTACGAGCAGTACTTC.

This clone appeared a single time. CDR3 loop: CASSPWGGSSGNTIYF. CDR3 in DNA: TGTGCCAGTAGTCCGTGGGGGGGCAGCTCTGGAAACACCATATATTTT. J is TRBJ1-3 and V is TRBV19; possibly TRBD1 for D (6 bases). Trimming stripped 5 bases from V and 0 bases from J, with 14 bases between. The CDR3 loop spans 16 amino acids. In germline, CDR1 is LNHDA, CDR2 SQIVND (reference sequence). The full variable domain, completed using reference TRBV19 and TRBJ1-3, is DGGITQSPKYLFRKEGQNVTLSCEQNLNHDAMYWYRQDPGQGLRLIYYSQIVNDFQKGDIAEGYSVSREKKESFPLTVTSAQKNPTAFYLCASSPWGGSSGNTIYFGEGSWLTVV.

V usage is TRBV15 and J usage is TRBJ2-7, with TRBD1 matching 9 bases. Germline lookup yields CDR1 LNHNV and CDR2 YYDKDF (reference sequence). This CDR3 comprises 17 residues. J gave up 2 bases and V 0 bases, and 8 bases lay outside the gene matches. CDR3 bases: TGTGCCACCAGCAGAGATTGGGGACAGGGCCTTACCTACGAGCAGTACTTC. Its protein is CATSRDWGQGLTYEQYF. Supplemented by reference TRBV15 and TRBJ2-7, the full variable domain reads DAMVIQNPRYQVTQFGKPVTLSCSQTLNHNVMYWYQQKSSQAPKLLFHYYDKDFNNEADTPDNFQSRRPNTSFCFLDIRSPGLGDTAMYLCATSRDWGQGLTYEQYFGPGTRLTVT.

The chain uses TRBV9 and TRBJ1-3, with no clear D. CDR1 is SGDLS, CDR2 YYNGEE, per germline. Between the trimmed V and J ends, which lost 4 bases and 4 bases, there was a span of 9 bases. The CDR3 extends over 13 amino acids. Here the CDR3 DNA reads TGTGCCAGCAGCCCCGCACGGGGAAACACCATATATTTT. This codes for CASSPARGNTIYF.

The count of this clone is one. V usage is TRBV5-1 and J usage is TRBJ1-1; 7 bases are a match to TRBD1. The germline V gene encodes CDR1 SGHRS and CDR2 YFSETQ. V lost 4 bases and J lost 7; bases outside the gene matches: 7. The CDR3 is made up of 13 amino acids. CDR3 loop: CASSSLTGVEAFF. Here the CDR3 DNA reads TGCGCCAGCAGCAGTCTTACAGGGGTTGAAGCTTTCTTT. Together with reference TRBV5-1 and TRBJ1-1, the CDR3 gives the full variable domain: KAGVTQTPRYLIKTRGQQVTLSCSPISGHRSVSWYQQTPGQGLQFLFEYFSETQRNKGNFPGRFSGRQFSNSRSEMNVSTLELGDSALYLCASSSLTGVEAFFGQGTRLTVV.

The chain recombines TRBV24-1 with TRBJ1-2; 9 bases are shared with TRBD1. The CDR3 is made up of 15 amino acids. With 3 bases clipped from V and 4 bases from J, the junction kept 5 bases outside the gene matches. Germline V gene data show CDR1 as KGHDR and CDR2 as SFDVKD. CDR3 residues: CATSDRTGATYGYTF. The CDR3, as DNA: TGTGCCACCAGTGATCGGACAGGGGCGACCTATGGCTACACCTTC.